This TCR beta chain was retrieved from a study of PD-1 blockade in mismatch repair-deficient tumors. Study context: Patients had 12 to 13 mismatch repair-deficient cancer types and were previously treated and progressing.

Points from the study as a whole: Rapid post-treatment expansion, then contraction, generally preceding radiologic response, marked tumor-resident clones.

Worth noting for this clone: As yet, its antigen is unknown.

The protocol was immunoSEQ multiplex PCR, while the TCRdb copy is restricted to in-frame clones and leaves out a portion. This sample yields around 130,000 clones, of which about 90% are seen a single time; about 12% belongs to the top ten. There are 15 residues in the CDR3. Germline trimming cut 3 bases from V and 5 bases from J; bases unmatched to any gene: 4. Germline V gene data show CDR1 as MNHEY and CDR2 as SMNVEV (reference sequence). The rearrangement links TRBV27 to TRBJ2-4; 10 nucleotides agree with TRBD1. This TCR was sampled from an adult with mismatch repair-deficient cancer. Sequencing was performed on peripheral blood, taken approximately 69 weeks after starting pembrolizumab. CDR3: CASSLIGTGENIQYF. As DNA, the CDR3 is TGTGCCAGCAGTTTGATTGGGACAGGGGAAAACATTCAGTACTTC.